One and the same sample provided the 23 T cell receptor beta chains below, sequenced in a study of control samples from healthy donors and cancer patients (dated by TCRdb to about 2020). Library construction relied on the immunoSEQ multiplex PCR assay. TCRdb mirrors the immuneACCESS table, restricted to in-frame sequences. Some clones are absent from its copies; in checked studies, under half trace to an unresolved V gene, and the reason for the others is unknown. The sample has over 100,000 clones on record, just over 90% of them singletons. The ten largest clones take up roughly 4.5% of the sample. Sequencing used blood. These receptor sequences come from a human donor in good health. The donor label of this sample is uncertain.

This sequence joins TRBV5-1 and TRBJ1-6; tentatively, D is TRBD1 (6 bases). The CDR3 contains 14 residues. The V end was cut by 1 base, the J end by 8 bases, with 10 bases between. CDR1 is SGHRS and CDR2 is YFSETQ in the germline V gene. Here the CDR3 DNA reads TGCGCCAGCAGCTTGACGACAGGTGATTCACCCCTCCACTTT. Its protein product is CASSLTTGDSPLHF.

The chain joins TRBV28 to TRBJ1-4; the match to TRBD1 covers 12 bases. The J segment lost 10 bases and the V segment lost 8 bases, leaving 11 bases of the junction unmatched. Germline V lookup: CDR1 MDHEN, CDR2 SYDVKM. The CDR3 covers 15 residues. CDR3 residues: CASGGSGQGAPKLFF. CDR3 coding DNA: TGTGCCAGCGGTGGCTCGGGACAGGGGGCTCCAAAACTGTTTTTT.

The chain combines TRBV15 with TRBJ1-2; TRBD1 matches 8 bases. V shed 1 base and J 2 bases; nucleotides not matched to a gene: 3. The germline V gene has CDR1 LNHNV and CDR2 YYDKDF (reference sequence). The CDR3 loop spans 15 amino acids. DNA for the CDR3: TGTGCCACCAGCAGAGGTACAGGGGGGAACTATGGCTACACCTTC. Amino acid sequence: CATSRGTGGNYGYTF.

The chain employs TRBV5-1 and TRBJ2-3, with D possibly being TRBD2 (6 bases). The V gene lost 4 bases and the J gene lost 0 bases, with 12 bases spanning the gap. Looked up from germline, CDR1 is SGHRS and CDR2 is YFSETQ. The CDR3 is 15 residues long. CDR3 in DNA: TGCGCCAGCAGCACGAGCGGGCAGAGCACAGATACGCAGTATTTT. Translated: CASSTSGQSTDTQYF.

V gene TRBV7-8 combines with J gene TRBJ2-1; 15 bases map to TRBD2. This CDR3 contains 19 residues. Trimming at V came to 5 bases and at J to 1 base, leaving 9 bases not matched to a gene. Germline V lookup: CDR1 SGHVS, CDR2 FQNEAQ. In DNA form, the CDR3 reads TGTGCCAGCAGCCCATGGACTAGCGGGGGGGCCTGGTCCTACAATGAGCAGTTCTTC. Amino acid sequence: CASSPWTSGGAWSYNEQFF.

The chain combines TRBV7-3 with TRBJ1-3; TRBD1 agrees at 7 bases. Germline V lookup: CDR1 SGHTA, CDR2 FQGTGA. This CDR3 spans 14 amino acids. The J segment lost 8 bases and the V segment lost 0 bases, leaving 4 bases of the junction unmatched. Written as DNA, the CDR3 is TGTGCCAGCAGCTTAACAGGGGGCGCGGACACCATATATTTT. This gives the protein CASSLTGGADTIYF.

The chain combines TRBV19 with TRBJ1-2; D is ambiguous. Between the trimmed V and J ends, which lost 5 bases and 2 bases, there was a span of 9 bases. The length of the CDR3 is 13 residues. Germline-derived CDR1 and CDR2 are LNHDA and SQIVND (reference sequence). The CDR3: CASSPDKNYGYTF. The CDR3, as DNA: TGTGCCAGTAGTCCAGACAAGAACTATGGCTACACCTTC.

In nucleotides, the CDR3 is TGTGCCAGCAGCTTAAGGGTCGGGAATAGCAATCAGCCCCAGCATTTT. Translated, it gives CASSLRVGNSNQPQHF. The chain carries TRBV7-8 and TRBJ1-5, with D unclear. Looked up from germline, CDR1 is SGHVS and CDR2 is FQNEAQ. The CDR3 consists of 16 residues. Trimming removed 2 bases at V and 0 bases at J, with 11 bases between.

V and J are TRBV7-2 and TRBJ2-5; D is possibly TRBD1 or TRBD2 (5 bases each). V was clipped by 5 bases and J by 1 base, with 14 bases between them. Germline CDR1 SGHTA, CDR2 FQGNSA. The CDR3 has 15 residues. The CDR3 loop is CASSPVHGGQETQYF. CDR3 DNA sequence: TGTGCCAGCAGCCCAGTCCATGGGGGCCAAGAGACCCAGTACTTC.

The V and J genes are TRBV25-1 and TRBJ2-7; D unresolved. Trimming pared 0 bases from V and 13 bases from J, leaving 13 bases between. CDR3 length: 12 amino acids. Germline CDR1 MGHDK, CDR2 SYGVNS. CDR3 DNA: TGTGCCAGCAGTGAATACCCGGGCCGATGCTACTTC. This codes for CASSEYPGRCYF.

This chain connects TRBV4-1 to TRBJ1-1, with D possibly TRBD1 on 5 matching bases. Germline V lookup: CDR1 MGHRA, CDR2 YSYEKL. V lost 1 base and J 3 bases, leaving 9 bases between the germline ends. This CDR3 region has 14 residues. The CDR3 nucleotides are TGCGCCAGCAGCCAAGTCTTAGGGGACACTGAAGCTTTCTTT. Residues: CASSQVLGDTEAFF.

J is TRBJ2-1 and V is TRBV11-3; tentatively, D is TRBD1 or TRBD2 (5 bases each). Trimming cost V 4 bases and J 5 bases, with 12 bases left between them. Germline V gives CDR1 SGHNT, CDR2 YENEEA. The CDR3 extends over 14 amino acids. The DNA of the CDR3 is TGTGCCAGCAGCTCGCGAGGGACGGACAATGAGCAGTTCTTC. Its translation: CASSSRGTDNEQFF.

The gene calls are TRBV7-9 and TRBJ2-3, with D unresolved. Germline-derived CDR1 and CDR2 are SEHNR and FQNEAQ (reference sequence). The CDR3 covers 12 residues. Between the trimmed V and J ends, which lost 2 bases and 6 bases, there was a span of 6 bases. The CDR3 sequence: CASSLLGDTQYF. DNA of the CDR3: TGTGCCAGCAGCTTATTAGGGGATACGCAGTATTTT.

The chain links TRBV10-3 to TRBJ1-5; tentatively, D is TRBD1 (5 bases). CDR3 length: 15 residues. The V gene lost 6 bases and the J gene lost 5 bases, with 17 bases spanning the gap. Germline V CDR1 and CDR2: ENHRY, SYGVKD. This chain's CDR3 is CAIRGTGGGDQPQHF. The CDR3, as DNA: TGTGCCATCAGGGGGACGGGTGGCGGGGATCAGCCCCAGCATTTT.

DNA for the CDR3: TGTGCCAGCAGTCCCGGGCCCCCTAACACTGAAGCTTTCTTT. Protein: CASSPGPPNTEAFF. The rearrangement links TRBV6-4 to TRBJ1-1; D is undetermined. Germline CDR1 reads MRHNA; CDR2 reads SNTAGT. The CDR3 spans 14 residues. Trimming stripped 5 bases from V and 2 bases from J, with 12 bases between.

This clone was observed a handful of times. The chain combines TRBV10-3 with TRBJ2-3; D not resolved. The germline V and J ends were trimmed by 3 bases and 2 bases, with 12 bases remaining between them. This CDR3 has 15 residues. CDR1 and CDR2 (germline): ENHRY, SYGVKD. CDR3 residues: CAISDILPYTDTQYF. The CDR3 DNA sequence: TGTGCCATCAGTGACATACTTCCCTACACAGATACGCAGTATTTT.

V is TRBV5-1 and J is TRBJ2-7, with TRBD1 matching 7 bases. CDR3 length: 13 residues. The trim removed 4 bases at V and 9 bases at J, leaving 10 bases unmatched. CDR1 and CDR2 from the germline V gene are SGHRS and YFSETQ. CDR3 residues: CASSIDRAQGQYF. CDR3 DNA sequence: TGCGCCAGCAGCATCGACAGGGCCCAGGGGCAGTACTTC.

This clone was counted once. The rearrangement uses TRBV19 and TRBJ1-2, with unresolved D. V was cut by 4 bases and J by 5 bases, with 20 bases left in between. The germline V gene encodes CDR1 LNHDA and CDR2 SQIVND (reference sequence). CDR3 length: 16 residues. The CDR3 reads CASSTTGSATTYGYTF. The CDR3 DNA follows: TGTGCCAGTAGTACCACCGGGAGCGCAACGACTTATGGCTACACCTTC.

The chain has TRBV10-3 and TRBJ1-1, with 8 bases that match TRBD1. Germline-derived CDR1 and CDR2 are ENHRY and SYGVKD. V trimming: 6 bases; J trimming: 1 base; junction bases outside the gene matches: 10. The CDR3 runs 16 residues. The DNA for the CDR3 is TGTGCCATCAGCCCCGGGACAGGACAAACGAACACTGAAGCTTTCTTT. This codes for CAISPGTGQTNTEAFF.

As DNA, the CDR3 is TGTGCCAGCAGTTTTTACAGGGGTGGAGGCTACACCTTC. Protein product: CASSFYRGGGYTF. The rearrangement joins TRBV12-3 or TRBV12-4 to TRBJ1-2, with TRBD1 identical over 7 bases. This CDR3 has 13 residues. V lost 3 bases and J lost 8; bases outside the gene matches: 6.

The chain has TRBV7-9 and TRBJ1-4, with TRBD1 identical over 7 bases. Trimming took 5 bases from V and 8 from J; bases not matched to a gene: 8. The CDR3 is 14 amino acids. The germline V gene has CDR1 SEHNR and CDR2 FQNEAQ (reference sequence). The DNA for the CDR3 is TGTGCCAGCAGCCCCAGGGACAGAGGGGAAAAACTGTTTTTT. Translating it yields CASSPRDRGEKLFF.

The J gene is TRBJ1-2, the V gene TRBV30; tentative D call: TRBD1 (5 bases). This CDR3 comprises 13 residues. In germline, CDR1 is GTSNPN, CDR2 SVGIG (reference sequence). V shed 4 bases and J shed 3 bases, with 12 bases lying between them. The CDR3 region has the DNA TGTGCCTGGAATGGGGGATCGGACTATGGCTACACCTTC. Its protein product is CAWNGGSDYGYTF.

In this sample, this clone turned up a few times. The rearrangement joins TRBV21-1 to TRBJ1-5. TRBV21-1 is assigned pseudogene status. This CDR3 is 12 amino acids long. The CDR3 region is CASSKASQPQHF. The CDR3 coding sequence is TGTGCCAGCAGCAAAGCTAGTCAGCCCCAGCATTTT.